A selection of T cell receptor beta chains follows, all from one sample in a study of molecular identifiers for immune sequencing clone quantification. TCRdb redid the calling of the PCR reads with MiXCR, one entry per CDR3 protein. The sample consists of about 97,000 distinct CDR3 sequences, 30% to 45% of them appearing once. Specimen: naive CD8+ T cells from blood, with Jurkat cell RNA spiked in. The receptors originated from a human donor in good health. Some libraries in this study had Jurkat cell RNA spiked in. CDR3s include the opening cysteine and the closing phenylalanine or tryptophan. The D gene is left open where the match is weak. The size entry is marked missing in some rows and otherwise reads once, few, many or a size class.

size,V,D,J,CDR3,DNA
-,TRBV6-2/TRBV6-3,-,TRBJ1-5,CASSYSLGARQPQHF,TGTGCCAGCAGTTACTCGTTGGGGGCCCGACAGCCCCAGCATTTT
-,TRBV10-1,-,TRBJ2-2,CASSHPTGELSF,TGCGCCAGCAGTCATCCTACCGGGGAGCTGTCTTTT
many,TRBV10-3,-,TRBJ2-7,CAISESPTGKFF,TGTGCCATCAGTGAGTCGCCCACAGGGAAATTCTTC
many,TRBV7-9,-,TRBJ2-7,CASSLGALSAIEQYF,TGTGCCAGCAGCTTAGGAGCACTCTCAGCGATCGAGCAGTACTTC
-,TRBV10-3,TRBD1,TRBJ2-1,CAISTGGYNEQFF,TGTGCCATCAGCACAGGGGGCTACAATGAGCAGTTCTTC
many,TRBV13,-,TRBJ2-2,CASSLGRPGELFF,TGTGCCAGCAGCTTAGGCCGGCCCGGGGAGCTGTTTTTT
many,TRBV19,-,TRBJ2-2,CASSIWVKNTGELFF,TGTGCCAGTAGTATCTGGGTCAAGAACACCGGGGAGCTGTTTTTT
-,TRBV13,-,TRBJ1-1,CASSLGQLNTEAFF,TGTGCCAGCAGCTTAGGACAGCTGAACACTGAAGCTTTCTTT
few,TRBV4-3,TRBD2,TRBJ2-7,CASSQLAGASGEQYF,TGCGCCAGCAGCCAGCTAGCGGGAGCCTCAGGCGAGCAGTACTTC
-,TRBV19,-,TRBJ2-3,CAGSIVVTGATDTQYF,TGTGCCGGTAGTATAGTGGTTACGGGAGCGACAGATACGCAGTATTTT
-,TRBV6-1,-,TRBJ1-4,CASSTSGFANEKLFF,TGTGCCAGCAGCACCTCAGGTTTCGCTAATGAAAAACTGTTTTTT
many,TRBV5-6,-,TRBJ2-4,CASSMVEDIQYF,TGTGCCAGCAGCATGGTCGAGGACATTCAGTACTTC
-,TRBV6-5,-,TRBJ2-2,CASSYTGTFGELFF,TGTGCCAGCAGTTACACAGGGACCTTCGGGGAGCTGTTTTTT
-,TRBV12-3/TRBV12-4,-,TRBJ1-1,CASSLTGWTEAFF,TGTGCCAGCAGCCTAACAGGGTGGACTGAAGCTTTCTTT
many,TRBV7-2,-,TRBJ2-1,CASSLGFTEQFF,TGTGCCAGCAGCTTAGGGTTCACAGAGCAGTTCTTC
-,TRBV7-9,-,TRBJ1-6,CASSLHPPGIYNSPLHF,TGTGCCAGCAGCCTACACCCTCCCGGGATTTATAATTCACCCCTCCACTTT
many,TRBV28,-,TRBJ2-3,CASSPAWGFSTDTQYF,TGTGCCAGCAGTCCAGCCTGGGGATTTAGCACAGATACGCAGTATTTT
-,TRBV7-8,TRBD1,TRBJ2-7,CASSPGTVAYEQYF,TGTGCCAGCAGCCCAGGGACAGTCGCCTACGAGCAGTACTTC
many,TRBV6-5,-,TRBJ2-3,CASSYTGTDTQYF,TGTGCCAGCAGTTATACAGGCACAGATACGCAGTATTTT
many,TRBV28,-,TRBJ2-7,CAHKPEGGINAEQYF,TGTGCCCACAAACCCGAGGGCGGGATAAACGCCGAGCAGTACTTC
-,TRBV5-6,TRBD1,TRBJ2-7,CASSLGQGELYF,TGTGCCAGCAGCCTTGGACAGGGCGAGCTGTACTTC
-,TRBV28,TRBD2,TRBJ2-3,CASSSRAGGPDTQYF,TGTGCCAGCAGTTCCAGGGCGGGAGGGCCAGATACGCAGTATTTT
-,TRBV7-2,-,TRBJ2-7,CASSLASGYELYF,TGTGCCAGCAGCTTAGCGTCAGGCTACGAGCTGTACTTC